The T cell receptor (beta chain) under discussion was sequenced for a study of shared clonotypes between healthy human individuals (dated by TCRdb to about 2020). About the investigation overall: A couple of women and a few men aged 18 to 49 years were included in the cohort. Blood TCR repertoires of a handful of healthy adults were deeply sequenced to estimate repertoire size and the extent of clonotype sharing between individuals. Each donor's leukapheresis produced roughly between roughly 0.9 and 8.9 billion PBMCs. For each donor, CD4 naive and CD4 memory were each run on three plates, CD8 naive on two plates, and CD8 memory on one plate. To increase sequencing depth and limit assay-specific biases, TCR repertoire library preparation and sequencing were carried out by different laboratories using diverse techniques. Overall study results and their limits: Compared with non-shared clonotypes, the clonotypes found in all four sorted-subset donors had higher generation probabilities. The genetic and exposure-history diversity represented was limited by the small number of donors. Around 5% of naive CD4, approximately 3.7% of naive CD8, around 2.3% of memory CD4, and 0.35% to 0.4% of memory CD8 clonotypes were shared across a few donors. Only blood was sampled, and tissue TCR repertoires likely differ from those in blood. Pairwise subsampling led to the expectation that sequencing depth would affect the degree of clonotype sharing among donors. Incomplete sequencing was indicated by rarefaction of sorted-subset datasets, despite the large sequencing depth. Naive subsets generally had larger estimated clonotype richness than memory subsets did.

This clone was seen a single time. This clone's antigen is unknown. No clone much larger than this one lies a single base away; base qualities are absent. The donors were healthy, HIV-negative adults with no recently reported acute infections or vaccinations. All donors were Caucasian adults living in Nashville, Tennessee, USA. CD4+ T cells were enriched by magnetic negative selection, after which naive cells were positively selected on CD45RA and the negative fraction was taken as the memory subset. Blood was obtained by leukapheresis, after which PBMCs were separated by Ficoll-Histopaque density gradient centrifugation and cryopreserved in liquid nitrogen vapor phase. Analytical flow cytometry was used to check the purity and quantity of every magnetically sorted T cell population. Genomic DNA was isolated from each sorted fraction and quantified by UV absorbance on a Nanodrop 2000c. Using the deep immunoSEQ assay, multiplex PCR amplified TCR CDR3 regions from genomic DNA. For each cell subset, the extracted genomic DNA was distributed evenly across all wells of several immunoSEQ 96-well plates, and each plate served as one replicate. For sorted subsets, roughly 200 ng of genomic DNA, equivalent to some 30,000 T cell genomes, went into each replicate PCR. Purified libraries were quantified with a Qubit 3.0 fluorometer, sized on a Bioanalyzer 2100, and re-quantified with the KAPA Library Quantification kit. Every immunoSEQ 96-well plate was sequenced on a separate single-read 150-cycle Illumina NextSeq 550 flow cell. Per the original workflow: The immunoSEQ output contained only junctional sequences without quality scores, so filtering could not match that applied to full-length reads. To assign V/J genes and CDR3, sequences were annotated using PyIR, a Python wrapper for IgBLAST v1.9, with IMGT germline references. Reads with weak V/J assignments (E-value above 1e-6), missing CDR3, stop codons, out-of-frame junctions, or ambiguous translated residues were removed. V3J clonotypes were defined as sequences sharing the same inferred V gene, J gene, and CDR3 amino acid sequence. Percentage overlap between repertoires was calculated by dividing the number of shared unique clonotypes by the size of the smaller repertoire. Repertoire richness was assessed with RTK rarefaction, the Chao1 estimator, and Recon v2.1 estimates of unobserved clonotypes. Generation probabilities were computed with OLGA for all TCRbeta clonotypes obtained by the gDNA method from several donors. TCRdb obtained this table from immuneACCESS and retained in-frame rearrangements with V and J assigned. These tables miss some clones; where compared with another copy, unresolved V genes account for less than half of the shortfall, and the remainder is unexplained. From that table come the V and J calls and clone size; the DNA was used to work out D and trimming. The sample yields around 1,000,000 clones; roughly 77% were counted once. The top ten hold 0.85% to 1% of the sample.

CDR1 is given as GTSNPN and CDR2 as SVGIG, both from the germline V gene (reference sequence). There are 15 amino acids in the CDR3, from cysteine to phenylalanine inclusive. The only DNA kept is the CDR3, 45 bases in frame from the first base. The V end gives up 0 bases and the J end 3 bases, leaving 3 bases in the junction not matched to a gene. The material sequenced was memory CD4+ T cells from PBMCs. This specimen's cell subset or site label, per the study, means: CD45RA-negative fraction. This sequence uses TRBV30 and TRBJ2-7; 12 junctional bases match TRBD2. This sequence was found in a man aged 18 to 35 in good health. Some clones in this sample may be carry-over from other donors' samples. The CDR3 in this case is CAWSVLLAGGYEQYF. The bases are TGTGCCTGGAGTGTTCTACTAGCGGGAGGCTACGAGCAGTACTTC.